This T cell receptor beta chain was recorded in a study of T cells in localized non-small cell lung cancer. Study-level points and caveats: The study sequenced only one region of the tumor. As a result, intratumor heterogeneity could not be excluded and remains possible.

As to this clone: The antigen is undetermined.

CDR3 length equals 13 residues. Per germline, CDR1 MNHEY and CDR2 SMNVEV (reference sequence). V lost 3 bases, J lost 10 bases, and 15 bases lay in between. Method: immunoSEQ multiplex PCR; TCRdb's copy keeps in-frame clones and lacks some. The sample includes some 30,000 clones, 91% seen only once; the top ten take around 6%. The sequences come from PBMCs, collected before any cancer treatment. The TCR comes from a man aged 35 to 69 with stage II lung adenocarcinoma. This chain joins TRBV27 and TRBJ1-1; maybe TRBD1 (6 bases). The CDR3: CASSLRAGGGAFF. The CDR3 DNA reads TGTGCCAGCAGTTTGCGGGCCGGAGGGGGAGCTTTCTTT.